The rows below give T cell receptor beta chains drawn from one sample of a study of cytomegalovirus exposure and HLA in healthy donors. The assay was immunoSEQ multiplex PCR, and TCRdb's table has in-frame clones only and misses some. In the table there are some 90,000 clones, roughly nine tenths of which are singletons. Sequencing was performed on PBMCs. The receptors come from a man aged 18 to 30 in good health and CMV-seropositive. Each CDR3 is given with its conserved first and last residue. D genes are given only for firm matches. For some rows the clone size is stated as once, few or many, or as a class when expanded; others skip it.

V	size	J	D	DNA	CDR3
TRBV29-1	-	TRBJ1-3	-	TGCAGCGGGAGAGAGGGCCCCGGAGGAAACACCATATATTTT	CSGREGPGGNTIYF
TRBV19	-	TRBJ2-1	-	TGTGCCAGTAGTATAAACCTAGCGCCATACAATGAGCAGTTCTTC	CASSINLAPYNEQFF
TRBV7-9	-	TRBJ1-1	TRBD1	TGTGCCAGCAGCTTTCAGGGGGCTCGGACTGAAGCTTTCTTT	CASSFQGARTEAFF
TRBV9	-	TRBJ2-1	TRBD1	TGTGCCAGCAGCGTAGTGGCAGGGGGCAAAGACAATGAGCAGTTCTTC	CASSVVAGGKDNEQFF
TRBV27	-	TRBJ1-5	-	TGTGCCAGCAGCCTCGGGGGAAGCAATCAGCCCCAGCATTTT	CASSLGGSNQPQHF
TRBV7-6	-	TRBJ2-7	-	TGTGCCAGCAGCCCGGGGGGCGGGAGCTACGAGCAGTACTTC	CASSPGGGSYEQYF
TRBV28	once	TRBJ1-3	-	TGTGCCAGCAGTTCCTACACAGGGCCTCGGGGAAACACCATATATTTT	CASSSYTGPRGNTIYF
TRBV28	-	TRBJ2-2	TRBD2	TGTGCCAGCAGTTTAGGGCTAGCGGGACACCGGCTAAGGGAGCTGTTTTTT	CASSLGLAGHRLRELFF
TRBV7-9	few	TRBJ1-4	-	TGTGCCAGCAGGCGAGTTGCAACTAATGAAAAACTGTTTTTT	CASRRVATNEKLFF
TRBV5-1	-	TRBJ2-1	TRBD2	TGCGCCAGCAGATCCGGGACTAGCGGGGGCTCCTACAATGAGCAGTTCTTC	CASRSGTSGGSYNEQFF
TRBV15	-	TRBJ2-1	-	TGTGCCACCAGCAGTCCCGAGGGAATCTACAATGAGCAGTTCTTC	CATSSPEGIYNEQFF
TRBV27	-	TRBJ1-3	-	TGTGCCAGCAGTCCCCTATACTCTGGAAACACCATATATTTT	CASSPLYSGNTIYF